This is a list of T cell receptor beta chains from one sample in a study of vaccination effects on CD4 cells after COVID-19. The antigens for these receptors are not known. Assay: immunoSEQ multiplex PCR; the TCRdb copy retains only in-frame clones and omits some. Among more than 25,000 clones listed, roughly four fifths were seen once. Sequences were derived from CD4+ T cells from PBMCs cultured with HCoV-229E spike peptides, sampled after COVID-19 vaccination. The receptors stem from a human donor who received a COVID-19 vaccine. CDR3s include the opening cysteine and the closing phenylalanine or tryptophan. A D gene is named only where the DNA matches it firmly. Part of the rows lack a size; the others show once, few, many or a class for expanded clones.

TRBV30,.,TRBD2,TRBJ2-2,TGTGCCTGGAGTCCGGGTAGCGGGAGGTTCGGGGAGCTGTTTTTT,CAWSPGSGRFGELFF
TRBV11-2,once,TRBD2,TRBJ2-7,TGTGCCAGCAGCTTAGGGTATGGGCGGGAGGCTTCATTC,CASSLGYGREASF
TRBV27,.,TRBD1,TRBJ2-7,TGTGCCAGCAGTTTAATGGGACAGGGGCGTTATGTGGAGCAGTACTTC,CASSLMGQGRYVEQYF
TRBV19,once,TRBD2,TRBJ2-1,TGTGCCAGTAACTCACTAGCGAACTCCTACAATGAGCAGTTCTTC,CASNSLANSYNEQFF
TRBV29-1,.,.,TRBJ2-7,TGCAGCGTTGCACGACCGAACTACGAGCAGTACTTC,CSVARPNYEQYF
TRBV18,few,.,TRBJ2-7,TGTGCCACTACACCGGGACTGGGGACCTACGAGCAGTACTTC,CATTPGLGTYEQYF
TRBV5-5,.,TRBD1,TRBJ2-1,TGTGCCAGCAGCTCCCTGGGACAGCACAATGAGCAGTTCTTC,CASSSLGQHNEQFF
TRBV7-9,.,TRBD1,TRBJ1-4,TGTGCCAGCAGCCCGGGACAGGGTTATGAAAAACTGTTTTTT,CASSPGQGYEKLFF
TRBV19,.,TRBD1,TRBJ1-2,TGTGCCAGTAGTACAACCCGACAGGGGTATGGCTACACCTTC,CASSTTRQGYGYTF
TRBV13,few,.,TRBJ2-7,TGTGCCAGCAGCTTGCGGGATGGCAACGACGAGCAGTACTTC,CASSLRDGNDEQYF
TRBV18,few,.,TRBJ2-7,TGTGCCAGCTCACGACTCCAGGGGACCTACGAGCAGTACTTC,CASSRLQGTYEQYF
TRBV18,.,.,TRBJ2-7,TGTGCCAGCTCACCACTCCCAACCTACGAGCAGTACTTC,CASSPLPTYEQYF
TRBV27,few,TRBD1,TRBJ1-6,TGTGCCAGCAGCCCTATGACAGGGGGAAGCGGTGTCCCCCTCCACTTT,CASSPMTGGSGVPLHF
TRBV19,.,.,TRBJ2-1,TGTGCCAGTAGTATAAGGATGACGGGTACCTCCTACAATGAGCAGTTCTTC,CASSIRMTGTSYNEQFF
TRBV4-1,.,TRBD1,TRBJ1-6,TGCGCCAGCAGCCAAGTACAGGGGGCGGGATATAATTCACCCCTCCACTTT,CASSQVQGAGYNSPLHF
TRBV29-1,.,.,TRBJ1-1,TGCAGCGTGGAACAGGGCGGGCGTGTTTCGAGTACTGAAGCTTTCTTT,CSVEQGGRVSSTEAFF
TRBV11-1,.,.,TRBJ2-7,TGTGCCAGCAGCTTTAGTCCTGGCTACGAGCAGTACTTC,CASSFSPGYEQYF
TRBV11-2,.,TRBD1,TRBJ1-1,TGTGCCAGCAGCCTGAACGTCCCGGGACAGGGGGCGCGGACTGAAGCTTTCTTT,CASSLNVPGQGARTEAFF
TRBV29-1,.,.,TRBJ1-1,TGCAGCGTCTGGGTTGCGTATTCTAGGGGCACTGAAGCTTTCTTT,CSVWVAYSRGTEAFF
TRBV7-9,.,TRBD1,TRBJ1-1,TGTGCCAGCAGCTTCGGACAGGTATTTTTCTTT,CASSFGQVFFF
TRBV6-6,few,.,TRBJ1-5,TGTGCCAGCAGCCCGAACGACGGCCAGCCCCAGCATTTT,CASSPNDGQPQHF
TRBV6-2/TRBV6-3,.,TRBD1,TRBJ1-2,TGTGCCAGCAGTAGGACAGGGGGCGATTTCTATGGCTACACCTTC,CASSRTGGDFYGYTF
TRBV2,.,.,TRBJ2-2,TGTGCCAGCAGCATTGAGGGAACAACCAACACCGGGGAGCTGTTTTTT,CASSIEGTTNTGELFF
TRBV10-3,.,.,TRBJ2-2,TGTGCCATCAGTTTCTCCGGGACGCGGAACACCGGGGAGCTGTTTTTT,CAISFSGTRNTGELFF